This TCR beta chain appears in the sequencing data of a study of regulatory T cells in long-lasting Graves disease. The study's findings and limits: Persistent disease was associated with favored TRBV28 usage and with favored use of TRBJ1-2 and TRBJ2-5.

This clonotype occurred a few times. Its cognate antigen is unknown. Through Arm-PCR of CDR3 regions and iRepertoire HTBI primers, TCR beta libraries were built. TCRdb ran MiXCR on the multiplex PCR reads and lists one entry per CDR3 protein. The sample holds around 250,000 distinct CDR3 sequences, 15% to 20% seen once. Trimming cost V 5 bases and J 3 bases, with 16 bases left between them. Germline V gene data show CDR1 as SGHAT and CDR2 as FQNNGV. There are 15 residues in the CDR3. Time point in this sample: newly diagnosed GD, antithyroid drugs for less than 3 months. TCR sequences were obtained from RNA taken from PBMCs. The same data also contributed to another study, on T cells in Graves' hyperthyroidism and ophthalmopathy. That study reports: With the HTBI primer set, the TCR CDR3 went through a first round of RT-PCR.

This clonotype originated in a woman between 25 and 40 years old with Graves disease. V usage is TRBV11-2 and J usage is TRBJ1-1; no reliable D call. The starting material was peripheral blood mononuclear cells (PBMCs), obtained at new diagnosis, from a patient treated with antithyroid drugs. The CDR3 region has the DNA TGTGCCAGCAGCAAAGGCCTGGACTATTACACTGAAGCTTTCTTT. Amino acid sequence: CASSKGLDYYTEAFF. Full variable domain (outside the CDR3, taken from reference TRBV11-2 and TRBJ1-1): EAGVAQSPRYKIIEKRQSVAFWCNPISGHATLYWYQQILGQGPKLLIQFQNNGVVDDSQLPKDRFSAERLKGVDSTLKIQPAKLEDSAVYLCASSKGLDYYTEAFFGQGTRLTVV.